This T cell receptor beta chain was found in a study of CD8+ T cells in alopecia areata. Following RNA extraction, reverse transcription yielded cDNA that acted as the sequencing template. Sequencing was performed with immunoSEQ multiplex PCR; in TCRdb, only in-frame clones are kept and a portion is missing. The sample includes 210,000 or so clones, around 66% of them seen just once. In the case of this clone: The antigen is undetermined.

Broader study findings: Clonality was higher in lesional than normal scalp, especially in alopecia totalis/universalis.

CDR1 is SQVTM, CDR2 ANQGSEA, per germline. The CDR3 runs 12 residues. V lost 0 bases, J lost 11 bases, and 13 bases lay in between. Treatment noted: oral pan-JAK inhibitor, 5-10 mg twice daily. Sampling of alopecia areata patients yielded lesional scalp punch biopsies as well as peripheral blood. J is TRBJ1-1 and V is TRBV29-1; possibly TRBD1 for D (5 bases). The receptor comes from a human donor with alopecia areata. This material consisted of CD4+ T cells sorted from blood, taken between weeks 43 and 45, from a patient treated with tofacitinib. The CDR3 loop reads CSVEDPGLAAFF. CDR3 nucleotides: TGCAGCGTTGAAGATCCAGGGTTGGCGGCTTTCTTT. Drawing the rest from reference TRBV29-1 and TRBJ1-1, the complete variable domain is SAVISQKPSRDICQRGTSLTIQCQVDSQVTMMFWYRQQPGQSLTLIATANQGSEATYESGFVIDKFPISRPNLTFSTLTVSNMSPEDSSIYLCSVEDPGLAAFFGQGTRLTVV.